The T cell receptor beta chain described here comes from a study of shared clonotypes between healthy human individuals. Overall study: Each donor had three CD4 naive, three CD4 memory, two CD8 naive and one CD8 memory plate.

The study's findings and limits: Memory subsets had estimated richness that was generally smaller than that of naive subsets.

The ends lost 3 bases at V and 0 bases at J; junction bases unmatched: 2. CDR3 length: 16 residues. Germline CDR1 SGHNT, CDR2 YYREEE (reference sequence). About this clone: As yet, its antigen is unknown.

None of the donors, who were healthy HIV-negative adults, had recently had acute infections or vaccinations. Produced via immunoSEQ multiplex PCR; TCRdb's table is partial and in-frame only. The sample has over 850,000 clones, around 78% seen once. The chain is built from TRBV5-4 and TRBJ2-6; TRBD1 agrees at 8 bases. The TCR originated in a man aged 18 to 30 in good health. Some clones in this sample may be carry-over from other donors' samples. Sequenced material: memory CD4+ T cells from PBMCs. Stated subset: CD45RA-negative fraction. The CDR3 nucleotides read TGTGCCAGCAGCTCGACAGGGGACTCTGGGGCCAACGTCCTGACTTTC. Residues: CASSSTGDSGANVLTF.